The present TCR beta chain was sequenced within a study of blood T cell repertoires in COVID-19. Patients in Seattle were enrolled during active infection, then followed longitudinally. This clone was seen at least ten times. Libraries were prepared by immunoSEQ multiplex PCR; TCRdb keeps only in-frame clonotypes and omits some of them. This sample has approximately 230,000 clones; more than 70% occur once, and the top ten carry roughly 6.8%. CDR3 size: 13 residues. In germline, CDR1 is SGHAT, CDR2 FQNNGV. The V segment lost 3 bases and the J segment 2 bases; nucleotides outside the gene matches: 0. Sequencing was done on a sample of peripheral blood. This chain connects TRBV11-2 to TRBJ2-7; 8 nucleotides align to TRBD1. This TCR derives from a woman aged 30 to 39 with COVID-19, enrolled during active disease. The CDR3 is CASSLDRAYEQYF. In nucleotides, the CDR3 is TGTGCCAGCAGCTTGGACAGGGCCTACGAGCAGTACTTC.